The 15 T cell receptor beta chains presented below share a single source sample, sequenced in a study of T cells in Graves' hyperthyroidism and ophthalmopathy. Amplification yielded TCR beta CDR3 regions, with RNA transcripts as the source. HTBI primers were the set used in a first-round RT-PCR of the TCR CDR3. One entry per CDR3 protein, called by TCRdb with MiXCR from the multiplex PCR reads. The profile shows some 800,000 distinct CDR3 sequences, around 38% of them singletons. What was sequenced was blood. Receptors originate from a man aged 18 to 29 with Graves' hyperthyroidism.

This clonotype was counted many times. The DNA of the CDR3 is TGCAGCGTCGCAGTTTCACTAGGGAACACTGAAGCTTTCTTT. Protein product: CSVAVSLGNTEAFF. The rearrangement links TRBV29-1 to TRBJ1-1; D not certain. V was shortened by 6 bases and J by 1 base, with 15 bases between the two germline ends. This CDR3 is built from 14 residues. Per germline, CDR1 SQVTM and CDR2 ANQGSEA. Full variable domain (outside the CDR3, taken from reference TRBV29-1 and TRBJ1-1): SAVISQKPSRDICQRGTSLTIQCQVDSQVTMMFWYRQQPGQSLTLIATANQGSEATYESGFVIDKFPISRPNLTFSTLTVSNMSPEDSSIYLCSVAVSLGNTEAFFGQGTRLTVV.

This clonotype was counted only a few times. This chain joins TRBV6-1 and TRBJ1-5; the D is unclear. The V end lost 8 bases, the J end lost 4 bases, and 12 bases lay between the germline ends. Germline loops: CDR1 MNHNS, CDR2 SASEGT. The CDR3 loop spans 13 amino acids. The CDR3 spells CASLRDPNQPQHF. Written as DNA, the CDR3 is TGTGCCAGCCTTAGGGATCCGAATCAGCCCCAGCATTTT.

The genes are TRBV9 and TRBJ1-1; the D is unclear. The CDR3 has 12 amino acids. V was pared by 6 bases and J by 0 bases, with 6 bases between. Germline-derived CDR1 and CDR2 are SGDLS and YYNGEE. This chain's CDR3 is CASNGLNTEAFF. For the CDR3, the DNA is TGTGCCAGCAACGGGTTGAACACTGAAGCTTTCTTT.

The genes are TRBV6-5 and TRBJ2-6, with D possibly being TRBD1 (5 bases). The length of the CDR3 is 15 residues. The V end was cut by 2 bases, the J end by 4 bases, with 9 bases between. The germline CDR1 and CDR2 sequences are MNHEY and SVGAGI. CDR3 nucleotide sequence: TGTGCCAGCAGTTACGGGCAGGGAGGGGCCAACGTCCTGACTTTC. This translates into CASSYGQGGANVLTF.

The chain recombines TRBV5-5 with TRBJ1-3; no definite D call. The CDR3 runs 14 residues. Trimming removed 1 base at V and 2 bases at J, with 7 bases between. Germline CDR1 reads SGHKS; CDR2 reads YYEKEE (reference sequence). The DNA for the CDR3 is TGTGCCAGCAGCTTGTCGGCAGCTGGAAACACCATATATTTT. Translation gives CASSLSAAGNTIYF.

J is TRBJ2-2 and V is TRBV5-4, with D perhaps TRBD1 or TRBD2 (5 bases each). The CDR3 extends over 15 amino acids. V lost 3 bases, J lost 1 base, and 10 bases lay in between. Germline V gives CDR1 SGHNT, CDR2 YYREEE (reference sequence). The CDR3 spells CASSSREQNTGELFF. DNA for the CDR3: TGTGCCAGCAGCTCCAGGGAGCAGAACACCGGGGAGCTGTTTTTT.

This clonotype was counted a few times. V usage is TRBV4-3 and J usage is TRBJ2-7; D is undetermined. V was pared by 0 bases and J by 6 bases, with 9 bases between. CDR1 is LGHNA, CDR2 YSLEER, per germline. The CDR3 has 13 amino acids. Written as DNA, the CDR3 is TGCGCCAGCAGCCAAGACTACTCTCTCGAGCAGTACTTC. The encoded protein is CASSQDYSLEQYF.

As for this clonotype: Germline and junction disagree at one end, which may indicate a read error. This chain links TRBV20-1 with TRBJ1-3; tentative D call: TRBD1 (6 bases). The CDR3 covers 15 residues. The germline CDR1 and CDR2 sequences are DFQATT and SNEGSKA (reference sequence). The CDR3 region is CSARDEGESGDTIYF. DNA of the CDR3: TGCAGTGCTAGAGATGAGGGGGAAAGTGGAGACACCATATATTTT.

This clonotype was observed a handful of times. The chain employs TRBV20-1 and TRBJ2-7, with 13 bases lining up with TRBD2. There are 15 residues in the CDR3. V shed 0 bases, J shed 5 bases, and the junction held 4 bases outside the gene matches. The germline CDR1 and CDR2 sequences are DFQATT and SNEGSKA (reference sequence). In DNA, the CDR3 is TGCAGTGCTAGAGATCCCGGGACTAGCGGGAACGAGCAGTACTTC. This sequence encodes CSARDPGTSGNEQYF.

With respect to this clonotype: Compared with germline, one end of the junction differs, possibly owing to a read error. The J gene is TRBJ2-7, the V gene TRBV5-5; 10 positions match TRBD1. This CDR3 has 17 amino acids. Germline V lookup: CDR1 SGHKS, CDR2 YYEKEE (reference sequence). The CDR3 bases are TGCGCCAGCAGCCAATCAGCCCCCGGGACAGGGGCCCACGAGCAGTACTTC. Its protein is CASSQSAPGTGAHEQYF.

The chain couples TRBV7-9 to TRBJ2-7; D uncertain. The CDR3 extends over 14 amino acids. The ends were cut back, 4 bases at V and 3 bases at J, with 13 bases in the middle. CDR1 is SEHNR and CDR2 is FQNEAQ in the germline V gene (reference sequence). This chain's CDR3 is CASSSFAVSYEQYF. Here the CDR3 DNA reads TGTGCCAGCAGCTCGTTTGCGGTGAGCTACGAGCAGTACTTC.

V and J are TRBV6-5 and TRBJ1-5, with TRBD1 identical over 7 bases. This CDR3 has 15 residues. CDR1 and CDR2 (germline): MNHEY, SVGAGI. The V segment lost 2 bases and the J segment 3 bases; nucleotides outside the gene matches: 4. CDR3 sequence: CASSYGQGVNQPQHF. Here the CDR3 DNA reads TGTGCCAGCAGTTACGGTCAGGGGGTCAATCAGCCCCAGCATTTT.

This clonotype was counted many times. The chain is built from TRBV7-2 and TRBJ2-5; D gene ambiguous. The CDR3 length is 15 residues. V lost 2 bases and J 2 bases, leaving 12 bases between the germline ends. In germline, CDR1 is SGHTA, CDR2 FQGNSA. The CDR3 region has the DNA TGTGCCAGCAGCTTAATTGGCCTGATTCAAGAGACCCAGTACTTC. This gives the protein CASSLIGLIQETQYF.

This sequence joins TRBV5-1 and TRBJ1-1, with 10 bases fitting TRBD1. The V and J ends lost 3 bases and 4 bases, in that order; junction bases with no gene match: 3. The germline CDR1 and CDR2 sequences are SGHRS and YFSETQ. This CDR3 has 14 residues. CDR3 in amino acids: CASSWGQGPTEAFF. Here the CDR3 DNA reads TGCGCCAGCAGCTGGGGACAGGGGCCCACTGAAGCTTTCTTT.

This clonotype occurred a few times. The rearrangement joins TRBV6-5 to TRBJ2-2; no clear D gene. V dropped 5 bases and J dropped 3 bases, with 10 bases sitting between them. Germline V gene sequence: CDR1 MNHEY, CDR2 SVGAGI. The CDR3 totals 14 residues. CDR3 nucleotides: TGTGCCAGCAGTATTTTTCGGGACACCGGGGAGCTGTTTTTT. It is translated as CASSIFRDTGELFF.